The 15 T cell receptor beta chains reported below all come from one sample, sequenced in a study of blood T cell repertoires in COVID-19. Clones were read by immunoSEQ multiplex PCR, and TCRdb kept only the in-frame ones, dropping some. The table includes roughly 230,000 clones, over 75% detected once. The sample comprised peripheral blood. These receptors were taken from a woman older than 75 with acute or convalescent COVID-19.

V and J are TRBV9 and TRBJ1-3, with D perhaps matching TRBD1 (5 bases). The CDR3 is 14 amino acids. Germline lookup yields CDR1 SGDLS and CDR2 YYNGEE. Deletions cut 5 bases from V and 0 bases from J, with 9 bases between. CDR3 in amino acids: CASSLTDSGNTIYF. DNA for the CDR3: TGTGCCAGCAGTTTGACAGACTCTGGAAACACCATATATTTT.

The CDR3: CASSRELLSNNSPLHF. In DNA, the CDR3 is TGTGCCAGCAGCCGGGAGCTTCTCTCAAATAATTCACCCCTCCACTTT. The chain uses TRBV7-2 and TRBJ1-6, with D unresolved. The CDR3 contains 16 residues. CDR1 and CDR2 from the germline V gene are SGHTA and FQGNSA. V lost 5 bases and J 5 bases, leaving 16 bases between the germline ends.

The chain has TRBV19 and TRBJ1-5; 9 bases map to TRBD1. Germline assignment: CDR1 LNHDA and CDR2 SQIVND (reference sequence). The CDR3 spans 16 residues. V lost 4 bases to trimming and J lost 6 bases; unmatched junction nucleotides: 10. In DNA form, the CDR3 reads TGTGCCAGTAGTACAAACAGGGGGCGAAAGTCTCAGCCCCAGCATTTT. It is translated as CASSTNRGRKSQPQHF.

This rearrangement joins TRBV5-1 to TRBJ1-2, with D perhaps matching TRBD1 (6 bases). Trimming left V 4 bases short and J 2 bases short, with 12 bases between. The CDR3 extends over 14 amino acids. Germline V lookup: CDR1 SGHRS, CDR2 YFSETQ. The CDR3 region is CASSPAGANYGYTF. The CDR3 coding sequence is TGCGCCAGCAGCCCGGCGGGGGCCAACTATGGCTACACCTTC.

The J gene is TRBJ1-1, the V gene TRBV9; D uncertain. Germline CDR1 SGDLS, CDR2 YYNGEE. V dropped 0 bases and J dropped 6 bases, with 3 bases sitting between them. CDR3 length equals 11 residues. This CDR3 is CASSVVSEAFF. As DNA, the CDR3 is TGTGCCAGCAGCGTAGTCTCTGAAGCTTTCTTT.

This clone was observed a handful of times. The chain recombines TRBV5-1 with TRBJ1-2, with D possibly being TRBD1 (6 bases). Trimming left V 3 bases short and J 2 bases short, with 20 bases between. This CDR3 has 17 residues. Germline V gene sequence: CDR1 SGHRS, CDR2 YFSETQ. This CDR3 reads CASSSDPIYRENYGYTF. The CDR3 bases are TGCGCCAGCAGCTCCGACCCGATCTACAGGGAGAACTATGGCTACACCTTC.

CDR3 sequence (DNA): TGTGCCAGCAGTTTGACAGGGAAACACTACGAGCAGTACTTC. Its protein is CASSLTGKHYEQYF. The rearrangement uses TRBV28 and TRBJ2-7; 7 bases are a match to TRBD1. V was clipped by 3 bases and J by 3 bases; unmatched bases: 5. The CDR3 runs to 14 residues. Looked up from germline, CDR1 is MDHEN and CDR2 is SYDVKM. Looking up the rest from reference TRBV28 and TRBJ2-7 gives the full variable domain: DVKVTQSSRYLVKRTGEKVFLECVQDMDHENMFWYRQDPGLGLRLIYFSYDVKMKEKGDIPEGYSVSREKKERFSLILESASTNQTSMYLCASSLTGKHYEQYFGPGTRLTVT.

The CDR3: CASSLKSLVGLVISQYEQYF. The CDR3 region has the DNA TGCGCCAGCAGCTTGAAATCTTTGGTAGGACTTGTGATCAGTCAGTACGAGCAGTACTTC. The chain couples TRBV5-1 to TRBJ2-7, with D possibly TRBD2 on 5 matching bases. This CDR3 spans 20 amino acids. The V gene lost 1 base and the J gene lost 4 bases, with 30 bases spanning the gap. Germline CDR1 reads SGHRS; CDR2 reads YFSETQ.

The chain is built from TRBV5-4 and TRBJ2-1; D is unresolved. Trimming removed 1 base at V and 6 bases at J, with 11 bases between. The CDR3 extends over 14 amino acids. Germline-derived CDR1 and CDR2 are SGHNT and YYREEE (reference sequence). The CDR3 coding sequence is TGTGCCAGCAGCTTGACGGGTAGGCGCAATGAGCAGTTCTTC. As protein: CASSLTGRRNEQFF.

V and J are TRBV5-1 and TRBJ2-3; TRBD2 matches at 11 bases. Trimming took 4 bases from V and 1 from J; bases not matched to a gene: 2. This CDR3 comprises 15 residues. From germline, CDR1 is SGHRS and CDR2 YFSETQ. DNA of the CDR3: TGCGCCAGCAGCGGGGGACTAGCGGGCACAGATACGCAGTATTTT. Encoded protein: CASSGGLAGTDTQYF.

This chain connects TRBV5-5 to TRBJ2-5, with 10 bases fitting TRBD2. The length of the CDR3 is 16 residues. The germline V gene has CDR1 SGHKS and CDR2 YYEKEE (reference sequence). With 1 base clipped from V and 5 bases from J, the junction kept 8 bases outside the gene matches. The CDR3 sequence is CASSLRASSGGETQYF. The CDR3 DNA follows: TGTGCCAGCAGCTTGAGAGCGTCTAGCGGGGGTGAGACCCAGTACTTC.

Only one count was recorded for this clone. The chain employs TRBV30 and TRBJ1-6; no clear D. CDR3 length equals 14 residues. Trimming stripped 0 bases from V and 4 bases from J, with 7 bases between. Per the germline V gene, CDR1 is GTSNPN and CDR2 is SVGIG (reference sequence). The CDR3 DNA reads as TGTGCCTGGAGTGTCCGGTATTATAATTCACCCCTCCACTTT. It translates to CAWSVRYYNSPLHF.

This sequence joins TRBV4-1 and TRBJ1-4; no definite D call. The ends were cut back, 4 bases at V and 2 bases at J, with 11 bases in the middle. This CDR3 spans 15 amino acids. The germline V gene encodes CDR1 MGHRA and CDR2 YSYEKL. The CDR3: CASSRSPRTNEKLFF. The CDR3 bases are TGCGCCAGCAGCCGGTCCCCACGGACTAATGAAAAACTGTTTTTT.

This chain links TRBV2 with TRBJ2-5; weak D call: TRBD2 (5 bases). Trimming took off 5 bases at V and 4 bases at J, with 8 bases between the two ends. This CDR3 has 12 amino acids. Germline V gene lookup returns CDR1 SNHLY and CDR2 FYNNEI. Here the CDR3 DNA reads TGTGCCAGCAGTCAACTAGGAGAGACCCAGTACTTC. It encodes CASSQLGETQYF.

V usage is TRBV5-1 and J usage is TRBJ2-4, with 7 positions matching TRBD2. The germline gives CDR1 SGHRS, CDR2 YFSETQ. J was trimmed by 6 bases and V by 0 bases; bases with no gene match: 6. The CDR3 length is 15 residues. CDR3 nucleotides: TGCGCCAGCAGCTTGGAGGGCAGGGAGGGAAACATTCAGTACTTC. Amino acids: CASSLEGREGNIQYF.